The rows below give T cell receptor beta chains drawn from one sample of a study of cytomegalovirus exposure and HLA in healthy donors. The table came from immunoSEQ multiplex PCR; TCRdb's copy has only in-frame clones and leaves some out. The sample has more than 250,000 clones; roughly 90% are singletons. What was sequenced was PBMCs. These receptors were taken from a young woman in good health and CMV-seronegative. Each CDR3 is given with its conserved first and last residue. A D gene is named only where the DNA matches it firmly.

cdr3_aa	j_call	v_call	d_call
CASRARRDSSYEQYF	TRBJ2-7	TRBV7-8	NA
CASKQLAGAADTQYF	TRBJ2-3	TRBV2	TRBD2
CAWSAPGTLTDTQYF	TRBJ2-3	TRBV30	NA
CASRRRIGANVLTF	TRBJ2-6	TRBV2	NA
CASSSGLALNTGELFF	TRBJ2-2	TRBV7-3	TRBD2
CASSSRLAGGSGTGELFF	TRBJ2-2	TRBV11-1	TRBD2
CASSPGVKETQYF	TRBJ2-5	TRBV18	NA
CASSLDASGSAEQYF	TRBJ2-7	TRBV5-4	TRBD2
CASSLAGGEKQYF	TRBJ2-7	TRBV27	TRBD2
CASSVVSSGRFYNEQFF	TRBJ2-1	TRBV9	TRBD2
CASSQGAGHYGYTF	TRBJ1-2	TRBV4-3	NA
CASSLRNEQFF	TRBJ2-1	TRBV11-1	NA
CASSLNRGRSYGYTF	TRBJ1-2	TRBV6-5	TRBD1
CASSPLMKRGEQFF	TRBJ2-1	TRBV7-6	TRBD2
CSAQPGTSPDTQYF	TRBJ2-3	TRBV29-1	TRBD2
CASSTFGTGVHEQYF	TRBJ2-7	TRBV28	TRBD1
CASSLLASGTSSYEQYF	TRBJ2-7	TRBV27	TRBD2
CASSTLPGLASYEQYF	TRBJ2-7	TRBV5-4	TRBD2
CASSKGKDTKREGQPYEQYF	TRBJ2-7	TRBV21-1	NA
CASSIVTGGGYTF	TRBJ1-2	TRBV19	TRBD1
CASSDSSGANVLTF	TRBJ2-6	TRBV2	NA
CASSQTLPWESTDTQYF	TRBJ2-3	TRBV4-2	NA
CASSADRGWGSYEQYF	TRBJ2-7	TRBV7-2	TRBD1
CASSAGQGHTSEQYF	TRBJ2-7	TRBV4-1	TRBD1
CASSSSSGSSYNEQFF	TRBJ2-1	TRBV28	TRBD2
CATSRDPGTDSNQPQHF	TRBJ1-5	TRBV15	TRBD1
CSVESRQGRGNTEAFF	TRBJ1-1	TRBV29-1	TRBD1
CASSRDRGFNTGELFF	TRBJ2-2	TRBV13	NA
CASSLTSQGYGYTF	TRBJ1-2	TRBV7-3	NA
CASSFRAAGSEKLFF	TRBJ1-4	TRBV5-6	NA
CAITARSTGELFF	TRBJ2-2	TRBV10-3	NA
CASSLSSGSLPYEQYF	TRBJ2-7	TRBV5-4	TRBD2
CASSLDSNEQYF	TRBJ2-7	TRBV5-4	NA
CASSPGLAGDTQYF	TRBJ2-3	TRBV18	TRBD2
CASSYSGEGRYGYTF	TRBJ1-2	TRBV6-5	NA
CASSLGRGTTYEQYF	TRBJ2-7	TRBV27	TRBD2
CASSRPQGSGGYTF	TRBJ1-2	TRBV7-9	NA
CASSFGGLAVYNEQFF	TRBJ2-1	TRBV11-2	TRBD2
CASSIRLAGVGDTQYF	TRBJ2-3	TRBV19	TRBD2
CASSEAFGTGVGYTF	TRBJ1-2	TRBV6-1	TRBD1
CASSLGTLLSTDTQYF	TRBJ2-3	TRBV18	NA
CASSVETGAAYEQYF	TRBJ2-7	TRBV9	TRBD1
CASSLTSGSTDTQYF	TRBJ2-3	TRBV7-3	TRBD2
CASEGLSNQPQHF	TRBJ1-5	TRBV19	NA
CASSSLADSYEQYF	TRBJ2-7	TRBV6-6	TRBD2
CASSPDPGTSGSFTGELFF	TRBJ2-2	TRBV5-1	TRBD2
CASSIGQYSNQPQHF	TRBJ1-5	TRBV19	NA
CASSPGTSGHAGREQYF	TRBJ2-7	TRBV13	TRBD2
CASSIQGENTEAFF	TRBJ1-1	TRBV19	TRBD1
CASSEGDISNQPQHF	TRBJ1-5	TRBV6-1	NA
CASSLSGQGAREQYF	TRBJ2-7	TRBV28	TRBD1
CASSLGFLADTQYF	TRBJ2-3	TRBV7-2	NA
CASSLTRDRSYGYTF	TRBJ1-2	TRBV7-8	TRBD1
CASRQPRDSRTYEQYF	TRBJ2-7	TRBV28	TRBD1
CASSPATQGSHSTDTQYF	TRBJ2-3	TRBV18	NA
CASSFGRGGRTGELFF	TRBJ2-2	TRBV11-3	TRBD1
CASSELAGSLEQFF	TRBJ2-1	TRBV2	TRBD2
CASSGGTSGRFGVTDTQYF	TRBJ2-3	TRBV13	TRBD2